Following are 18 T cell receptor beta chains from one sample sequenced in a study of T cells in Graves' hyperthyroidism and ophthalmopathy. Amplified TCR beta CDR3 regions derived from RNA transcripts. The HTBI set primed first-round TCR CDR3 RT-PCR. In TCRdb, the multiplex PCR reads were re-called with MiXCR into one record per CDR3 protein. The sample holds hundreds of thousands of distinct CDR3 sequences, roughly 15% seen once. The specimen sequenced was blood. All receptors derive from a woman aged 18-30 years with Graves' hyperthyroidism.

This chain connects TRBV2 to TRBJ2-3; D is perhaps TRBD2 (5 bases). With 6 bases removed from V and 3 bases from J, the gap between germline ends came to 13 bases. This CDR3 is built from 14 residues. Germline V CDR1 and CDR2: SNHLY, FYNNEI. The DNA for the CDR3 is TGTGCCAGCAGAGACGGGGTAAAAACAGATACGCAGTATTTT. Its translation: CASRDGVKTDTQYF.

This clonotype appeared many times. The rearrangement uses TRBV7-9 and TRBJ2-3; D is unresolved. Germline V lookup: CDR1 SEHNR, CDR2 FQNEAQ (reference sequence). This CDR3 is 15 amino acids long. V was cut by 5 bases and J by 2 bases, with 14 bases left in between. The CDR3 protein is CASSPSEKVTDTQYF. CDR3 coding DNA: TGTGCCAGCAGCCCATCAGAGAAGGTCACAGATACGCAGTATTTT.

This clonotype was found a few times. V gene TRBV7-7 combines with J gene TRBJ2-7; TRBD2 might be the D (6 bases). The V end lost 5 bases, the J end lost 2 bases, and 13 bases lay between the germline ends. The CDR3 covers 14 residues. Looked up from germline, CDR1 is SSHAT and CDR2 is FNYEAQ (reference sequence). The CDR3 here is CASSPLSSAYEQYF. In DNA, the CDR3 is TGTGCCAGCAGCCCTTTGTCTAGCGCCTACGAGCAGTACTTC.

This clonotype turned up a few times. The junction differs from germline at one of its ends, possibly a read error. The chain employs TRBV25-1 and TRBJ2-3; D perhaps matches TRBD2 (7 bases). CDR3 length: 18 residues. CDR1 and CDR2 (germline): MGHDK, SYGVNS. The CDR3 DNA sequence: TGTGCTAGCAGTGAATCCGAGGGAGGGGGATTTACGACAGATACGCAGTATTTT. Translating gives CASSESEGGGFTTDTQYF.

The CDR3 bases are TGTGCCAGCAGTTCACCCCCAGTGAACACTGAAGCTTTCTTT. This codes for CASSSPPVNTEAFF. The chain carries TRBV7-2 and TRBJ1-1; D uncertain. The CDR3 length is 14 residues. Trimming left V 6 bases short and J 0 bases short, with 11 bases between. Germline CDR1 SGHTA, CDR2 FQGNSA.

The rearrangement uses TRBV7-6 and TRBJ2-7, with 14 bases identical to TRBD2. This CDR3 has 17 amino acids. J was trimmed by 2 bases and V by 1 base; bases with no gene match: 4. Germline V gene sequence: CDR1 SGHVS, CDR2 FNYEAQ. CDR3 bases: TGTGCCAGCAGCTTAGGACTAGCGGGAGGGGCTGCCTACGAGCAGTACTTC. Its protein product is CASSLGLAGGAAYEQYF.

The chain recombines TRBV20-1 with TRBJ2-1, with D possibly matching TRBD1 (6 bases). The CDR3 contains 12 residues. The V gene's germline CDR1 is DFQATT and CDR2 SNEGSKA (reference sequence). The germline V and J ends were trimmed by 4 bases and 4 bases, with 8 bases remaining between them. CDR3 nucleotides: TGCAGTGCTATACAGGGTTACAATGAGCAGTTCTTC. Protein sequence: CSAIQGYNEQFF.

Many counts were recorded for this clonotype. The chain recombines TRBV20-1 with TRBJ2-7, with 11 bases aligning to TRBD2. The V segment lost 5 bases and the J segment 3 bases; nucleotides outside the gene matches: 6. Per germline, CDR1 DFQATT and CDR2 SNEGSKA (reference sequence). This CDR3 region has 14 residues. The DNA for the CDR3 is TGCAGTGCTCCACTAGCGGGAGTCTTCTACGAGCAGTACTTC. It specifies CSAPLAGVFYEQYF.

This clonotype was recorded a few times. The chain combines TRBV6-1 with TRBJ2-7; the D gene is possibly TRBD1 (5 bases). Germline loops: CDR1 MNHNS, CDR2 SASEGT. CDR3 length: 13 residues. Between the trimmed V and J ends, which lost 2 bases and 3 bases, there was a span of 8 bases. Here the CDR3 reads CASSELGLYEQYF. CDR3 bases: TGTGCCAGCAGTGAATTGGGGCTCTACGAGCAGTACTTC.

In this sample, this clonotype turned up many times. The gene calls are TRBV20-1 and TRBJ2-1; TRBD2 matches at 7 bases. J was trimmed by 4 bases and V by 3 bases; bases with no gene match: 9. CDR3 length: 15 residues. Germline CDR1 reads DFQATT; CDR2 reads SNEGSKA (reference sequence). CDR3 protein: CSARGSSGWYNEQFF. The DNA for the CDR3 is TGCAGTGCTAGGGGATCTAGCGGATGGTACAATGAGCAGTTCTTC.

The chain carries TRBV30 and TRBJ2-6; unclear D gene. This CDR3 has 13 amino acids. Trimming stripped 8 bases from V and 0 bases from J, with 8 bases between. The germline V gene encodes CDR1 GTSNPN and CDR2 SVGIG (reference sequence). CDR3 nucleotides: TGTGCCAAGAGAACCTCTGGGGCCAACGTCCTGACTTTC. This gives the protein CAKRTSGANVLTF.

In this sample, this clonotype turned up a few times. The V gene is TRBV5-1, the J gene TRBJ2-3; TRBD2 aligns across 11 bases. Germline CDR1 reads SGHRS; CDR2 reads YFSETQ. The trim removed 1 base at V and 1 base at J, leaving 5 bases unmatched. The CDR3 totals 17 residues. The CDR3 here is CASSLLTTSGGTDTQYF. CDR3 nucleotides: TGCGCCAGCAGCTTGCTAACGACTAGCGGGGGCACAGATACGCAGTATTTT.

This chain joins TRBV7-3 and TRBJ2-7, with D perhaps TRBD1 (6 bases). V lost 5 bases and J 5 bases, leaving 13 bases between the germline ends. CDR1 and CDR2 (germline): SGHTA, FQGTGA. There are 13 residues in the CDR3. The CDR3 DNA sequence: TGTGCCAGCAGCCTTCTACAGGGACACGAGCAGTACTTC. It translates to CASSLLQGHEQYF.

This clonotype was recorded at least ten times. This chain connects TRBV20-1 to TRBJ2-3, with TRBD1 matching 10 bases. V gave up 0 bases and J gave up 4 bases; unmatched junction bases: 16. This CDR3 has 19 residues. Germline V lookup: CDR1 DFQATT, CDR2 SNEGSKA (reference sequence). The CDR3: CSAREGDRGSSSGSDTQYF. The CDR3 DNA is TGCAGTGCTAGAGAGGGGGACAGGGGTTCGTCTTCGGGTTCAGATACGCAGTATTTT.

The rearrangement joins TRBV10-1 to TRBJ2-3; TRBD2 matches at 11 bases. The CDR3 covers 16 residues. Germline CDR1 WNHNN, CDR2 SYGVQD (reference sequence). Trimming at V came to 6 bases and at J to 5 bases, leaving 10 bases not matched to a gene. Here the CDR3 DNA reads TGCGCCAGCAGAGGTCCGGGACTAGCGGAGGAAGATACGCAGTATTTT. It yields the protein CASRGPGLAEEDTQYF.

In its sample, this clonotype was seen many times. The chain is built from TRBV2 and TRBJ2-3; D perhaps matches TRBD2 (5 bases). The CDR3 loop spans 16 amino acids. V lost 3 bases to trimming and J lost 0 bases, with 13 bases between them. Germline V gives CDR1 SNHLY, CDR2 FYNNEI. The CDR3 DNA follows: TGTGCCAGCAGTGATAGAAGCGGAGCTAGCACAGATACGCAGTATTTT. Its translation is CASSDRSGASTDTQYF. Complete variable domain (other parts from reference TRBV2 and TRBJ2-3): EPEVTQTPSHQVTQMGQEVILRCVPISNHLYFYWYRQILGQKVEFLVSFYNNEISEKSEIFDDQFSVERPDGSNFTLKIRSTKLEDSAMYFCASSDRSGASTDTQYFGPGTRLTVL.

This sequence joins TRBV19 and TRBJ1-2; 10 nucleotides match TRBD1. Germline V lookup: CDR1 LNHDA, CDR2 SQIVND (reference sequence). V shed 5 bases, J shed 4 bases, and the junction held 7 bases outside the gene matches. This CDR3 contains 15 residues. CDR3 loop: CASSPRQGAVYGYTF. The CDR3 bases are TGTGCCAGTAGTCCCCGACAGGGGGCGGTCTATGGCTACACCTTC. The full variable domain, its missing parts supplied by reference TRBV19 and TRBJ1-2, is DGGITQSPKYLFRKEGQNVTLSCEQNLNHDAMYWYRQDPGQGLRLIYYSQIVNDFQKGDIAEGYSVSREKKESFPLTVTSAQKNPTAFYLCASSPRQGAVYGYTFGSGTRLTVV.

This clonotype was seen at least ten times. The rearrangement joins TRBV18 to TRBJ1-2; D is unresolved. Trimming took 3 bases from V and 6 from J, leaving 8 bases between them. The germline V gene encodes CDR1 KGHSH and CDR2 LQKENI. CDR3 length: 12 amino acids. DNA for the CDR3: TGTGCCAGCTCACCGGGCCCTGATGGCTACACCTTC. Its translation is CASSPGPDGYTF.